The 10 T cell receptor beta chains given below trace back to one sample, sequenced in a study of T cell clones after liver transplantation. Sequenced by immunoSEQ multiplex PCR; TCRdb stores in-frame clones only, minus some. The sample lists 99,000 or so clones, approximately 78% occurring once. The sequencing here drew on CD4+ T cells from blood, taken before liver transplant. These receptors all stem from a human donor who received a liver transplant.

The V and J genes are TRBV4-1 and TRBJ2-1; TRBD2 matches at 13 bases. V shed 1 base, J shed 0 bases, and the junction held 9 bases outside the gene matches. This CDR3 has 20 residues. The germline V gene encodes CDR1 MGHRA and CDR2 YSYEKL. The CDR3: CASSQGQTGLAGISYNEQFF. The CDR3 nucleotides are TGCGCCAGCAGCCAAGGACAGACGGGACTAGCGGGAATCTCCTACAATGAGCAGTTCTTC.

The chain employs TRBV27 and TRBJ1-2; D not certain. Germline V CDR1 and CDR2: MNHEY, SMNVEV (reference sequence). The CDR3 covers 15 residues. The V gene lost 2 bases and the J gene lost 6 bases, with 16 bases spanning the gap. CDR3 nucleotides: TGTGCCAGCAGTTTACGGGCAGGAGTGTCTCATGGCTACACCTTC. It codes for CASSLRAGVSHGYTF.

V usage is TRBV5-1 and J usage is TRBJ1-2; 7 nucleotides match TRBD1. The CDR3 runs to 13 residues. The ends lost 4 bases at V and 2 bases at J; junction bases unmatched: 2. The germline CDR1 and CDR2 sequences are SGHRS and YFSETQ. The CDR3 reads CASSPTGNYGYTF. The CDR3 DNA reads as TGCGCCAGCAGCCCGACAGGGAACTATGGCTACACCTTC.

This chain connects TRBV2 to TRBJ1-3; 7 bases line up with TRBD1. Trimming at V came to 9 bases and at J to 0 bases, leaving 5 bases not matched to a gene. The CDR3 covers 14 residues. Germline V CDR1 and CDR2: SNHLY, FYNNEI. The CDR3, as DNA: TGTGCCAGTAAGGGGGCCTCCTCTGGAAACACCATATATTTT. Translating it yields CASKGASSGNTIYF.

This CDR3 is CASSVDPSRGETQYF. As DNA, the CDR3 is TGTGCCAGCAGCGTAGACCCTTCGAGAGGAGAGACCCAGTACTTC. The chain has TRBV9 and TRBJ2-5; D gene uncertain. Germline values: CDR1 SGDLS, CDR2 YYNGEE. The CDR3 runs 15 residues. V lost 0 bases and J 4 bases, leaving 13 bases between the germline ends.

The sample holds a few counts of this clone. The V and J genes are TRBV19 and TRBJ2-6; unclear D gene. CDR1 is LNHDA and CDR2 is SQIVND in the germline V gene (reference sequence). This CDR3 is 15 amino acids long. V lost 7 bases, J lost 0 bases, and 10 bases lay in between. The CDR3 loop reads CASTHKISGANVLTF. DNA for the CDR3: TGTGCCAGTACCCATAAGATCTCTGGGGCCAACGTCCTGACTTTC.

This clone was counted a few times. The genes are TRBV7-9 and TRBJ2-4; 7 bases match TRBD1. CDR1 SEHNR and CDR2 FQNEAQ come from the germline V gene (reference sequence). This CDR3 region has 14 residues. J gave up 8 bases and V 5 bases, and 9 bases lay outside the gene matches. In nucleotides, the CDR3 is TGTGCCAGCAGCACGGGGACAGCTGGGGACATTCAGTACTTC. This sequence encodes CASSTGTAGDIQYF.

CDR3 nucleotides: TGTGCCAGCAGCCCTCGGGGCCCCTACAATGAGCAGTTCTTC. It encodes CASSPRGPYNEQFF. This chain uses TRBV7-9 with TRBJ2-1; D might be TRBD1 or TRBD2, each matching 5 bases. V shed 5 bases and J shed 2 bases, with 10 bases lying between them. The CDR3 has 14 amino acids. In germline, CDR1 is SEHNR, CDR2 FQNEAQ (reference sequence).

The genes are TRBV7-2 and TRBJ2-7; TRBD2 matches 9 bases. CDR3 length equals 15 residues. Germline-derived CDR1 and CDR2 are SGHTA and FQGNSA. Trimming at V came to 5 bases and at J to 6 bases, leaving 11 bases not matched to a gene. CDR3 amino acids: CASSPGRASGTEQYF. CDR3 coding DNA: TGTGCCAGCAGCCCAGGCCGGGCTAGCGGGACCGAGCAGTACTTC.

The genes are TRBV6-1 and TRBJ2-7, with a weak D call TRBD2 (5 bases). V lost 7 bases to trimming and J lost 1 base, with 11 bases between them. The CDR3 covers 13 residues. Per germline, CDR1 MNHNS and CDR2 SASEGT. The CDR3 DNA follows: TGTGCCAGCATCCAAGGGAGTTCCTACGAGCAGTACTTC. Translation: CASIQGSSYEQYF.